The rows below give T cell receptor beta chains drawn from one sample of a study of chemoradiotherapy in HPV16-positive cancers. Some clones are missing from TCRdb's copy, which holds only in-frame ones; the method was immunoSEQ multiplex PCR. The sample has 55,000 to 85,000 clones, roughly 86% seen once. Material: blood, obtained from a patient who underwent chemoradiotherapy. Receptors originate from a human donor with HPV-associated anogenital cancer. CDR3s include the opening cysteine and the closing phenylalanine or tryptophan. D genes are given only for firm matches. Clone sizes are given selectively: once, few, many, or a class where the clone is expanded.

cdr3_length clone_size d_call j_call v_call cdr3_aa cdr3_nt
14 - - TRBJ1-6 TRBV10-3 CAISESGSNSPLHF TGTGCCATCAGTGAGTCGGGCAGTAATTCACCCCTCCACTTT
15 - - TRBJ2-7 TRBV9 CASSVGGGNSYEQYF TGTGCCAGCAGCGTAGGAGGAGGTAACTCCTACGAGCAGTACTTC
16 few - TRBJ2-5 TRBV7-2 CASSLVDRQKIETQYF TGTGCCAGCAGCTTAGTTGACAGACAGAAGATAGAGACCCAGTACTTC
15 once TRBD1 TRBJ1-1 TRBV4-2 CASSTGTGQNTEAFF TGTGCCAGCAGCACGGGGACAGGGCAGAACACTGAAGCTTTCTTT
19 - - TRBJ2-3 TRBV19 CASSSPPAERVPSTDTQYF TGTGCCAGTAGTTCCCCCCCAGCGGAGAGGGTACCTAGCACAGATACGCAGTATTTT
13 once - TRBJ2-3 TRBV27 CASRLAMTDTQYF TGTGCCAGCAGACTAGCTATGACAGATACGCAGTATTTT
13 - - TRBJ1-4 TRBV9 CASSVGGTEKLFF TGTGCCAGCAGCGTAGGGGGTACTGAAAAACTGTTTTTT
16 once - TRBJ2-7 TRBV21-1 CASSQQGSARVYEQYF TGTGCCAGCAGCCAACAGGGTTCGGCTCGGGTCTACGAGCAGTACTTC
17 - TRBD1 TRBJ1-2 TRBV11-1 CASSPPGTGYGSYGYTF TGTGCCAGCAGCCCGCCGGGGACAGGGTACGGGTCCTATGGCTACACCTTC
15 once TRBD1 TRBJ1-2 TRBV6-6 CASSSDRGRGYGYTF TGTGCCAGCAGTTCTGACAGGGGGCGAGGCTATGGCTACACCTTC
14 - - TRBJ2-1 TRBV18 CASSPLGGALEQFF TGTGCCAGCTCACCCCTGGGGGGGGCGCTGGAGCAGTTCTTC
12 - - TRBJ2-7 TRBV27 CASSYEGDEQYF TGTGCCAGCAGTTATGAGGGGGACGAGCAGTACTTC
14 few TRBD1 TRBJ2-4 TRBV7-2 CASSRYRGENIQYF TGTGCCAGCAGTCGCTACAGGGGAGAGAACATTCAGTACTTC
14 - - TRBJ1-5 TRBV7-6 CASSLDSANQPQHF TGTGCCAGCAGCTTGGACAGCGCTAATCAGCCCCAGCATTTT
21 - - TRBJ2-7 TRBV7-6 CASSLAMPGHTSLTGAYEQYF TGTGCCAGCAGCTTAGCTATGCCGGGACACACGTCTTTGACTGGGGCCTACGAGCAGTACTTC
13 - - TRBJ1-1 TRBV5-5 CASELNMNTEAFF TGTGCCAGCGAATTAAACATGAACACTGAAGCTTTCTTT
15 - TRBD1 TRBJ1-5 TRBV6-6 CASRLTGGGNQPQHF TGTGCCAGCAGACTTACAGGGGGCGGCAATCAGCCCCAGCATTTT